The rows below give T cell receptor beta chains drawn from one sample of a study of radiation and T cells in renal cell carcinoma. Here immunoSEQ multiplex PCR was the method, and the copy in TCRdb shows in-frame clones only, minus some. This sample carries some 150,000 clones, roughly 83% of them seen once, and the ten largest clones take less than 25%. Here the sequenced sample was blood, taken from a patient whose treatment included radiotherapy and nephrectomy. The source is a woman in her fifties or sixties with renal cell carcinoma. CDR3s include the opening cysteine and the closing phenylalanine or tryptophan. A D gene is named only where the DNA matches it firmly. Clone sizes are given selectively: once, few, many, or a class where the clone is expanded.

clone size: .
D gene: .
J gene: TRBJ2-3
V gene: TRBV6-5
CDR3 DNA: TGTGCCAGCACCCCGCCGGGACTTTCAGATACGCAGTATTTT
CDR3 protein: CASTPPGLSDTQYF

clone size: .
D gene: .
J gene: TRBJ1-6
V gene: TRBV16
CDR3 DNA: TGTGCCAGCAGCCAATCAACATCCTCCTATAATTCACCCCTCCACTTT
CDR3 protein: CASSQSTSSYNSPLHF

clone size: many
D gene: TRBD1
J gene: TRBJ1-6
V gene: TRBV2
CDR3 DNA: TGTGCCAGCAGAGGACAGGGTAATAATTCACCCCTCCACTTT
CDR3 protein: CASRGQGNNSPLHF

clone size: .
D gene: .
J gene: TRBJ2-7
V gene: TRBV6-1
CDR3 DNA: TGTGCCAGCTCACAAGAACCTTCCTACGAGCAGTACTTC
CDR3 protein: CASSQEPSYEQYF

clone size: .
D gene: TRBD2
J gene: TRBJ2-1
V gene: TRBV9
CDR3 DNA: TGTGCCAGCAGCGTGGGGACTAGCGGGAGGAACAATGAGCAGTTCTTC
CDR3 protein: CASSVGTSGRNNEQFF

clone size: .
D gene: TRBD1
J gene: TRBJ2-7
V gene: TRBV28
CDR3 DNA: TGTGCCAGCAGTTCAACAGGGGGCCCAACCTACGAGCAGTACTTC
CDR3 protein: CASSSTGGPTYEQYF

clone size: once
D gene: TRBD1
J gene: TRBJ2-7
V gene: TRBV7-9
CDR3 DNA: TGTGCCAGCAGCTTACTCGGGACAGGGCGAGAGCAGTACTTC
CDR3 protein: CASSLLGTGREQYF

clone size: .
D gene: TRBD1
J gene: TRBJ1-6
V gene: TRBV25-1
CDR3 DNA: TGTGCCAGCAGTGGCCGGACAGGTTATAATTCACCCCTCCACTTT
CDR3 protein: CASSGRTGYNSPLHF

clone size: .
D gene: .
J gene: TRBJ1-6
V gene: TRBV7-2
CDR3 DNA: TGTGCCAGCAGCCGAGACAGAAATTCACCCCTCCACTTT
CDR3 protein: CASSRDRNSPLHF

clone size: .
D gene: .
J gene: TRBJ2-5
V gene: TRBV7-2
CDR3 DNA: TGTGCCAGCAGCTTCAACCAGGAGACCCAGTACTTC
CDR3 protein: CASSFNQETQYF

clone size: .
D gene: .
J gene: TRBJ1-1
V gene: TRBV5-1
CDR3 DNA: TGCGCCAGCAGCTTGGAAGTGGGGGTCTTGAGTGAAGCTTTCTTT
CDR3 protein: CASSLEVGVLSEAFF

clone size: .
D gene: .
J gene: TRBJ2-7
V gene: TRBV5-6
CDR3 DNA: TGTGCCAGCAGCTTGCCACACAGCTACGAGCAGTACTTC
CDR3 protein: CASSLPHSYEQYF

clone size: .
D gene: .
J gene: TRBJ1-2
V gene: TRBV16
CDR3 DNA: TGTGCCAGCAGCCCCCTGGCGAGGGACCTCTACTATGGCTACACCTTC
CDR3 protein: CASSPLARDLYYGYTF

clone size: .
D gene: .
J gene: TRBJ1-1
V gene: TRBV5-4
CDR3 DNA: TGCGCCAGCAGCCAAGAGACTTTCGGGGGGTCTGAAGCTTTCTTT
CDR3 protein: CASSQETFGGSEAFF

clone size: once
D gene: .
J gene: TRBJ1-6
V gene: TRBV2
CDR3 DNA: TGTGCCAGCAGACAGGGCGCTGGTTCACCCCTCCACTTT
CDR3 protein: CASRQGAGSPLHF

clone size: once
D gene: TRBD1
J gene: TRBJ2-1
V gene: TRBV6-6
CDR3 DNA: TGTGCCAGCAGTTCGGGACAGGGGGCCTACAATGAGCAGTTCTTC
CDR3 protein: CASSSGQGAYNEQFF

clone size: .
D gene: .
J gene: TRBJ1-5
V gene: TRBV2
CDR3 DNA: TGTGCCAGCAGGTTGGGCCTGAGCGGTCAGCCCCAGCATTTT
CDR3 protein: CASRLGLSGQPQHF

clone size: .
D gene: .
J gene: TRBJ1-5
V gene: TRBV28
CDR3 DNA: TGTGCCAGCAGTTATGGCGGATCGGAGATTCAGCCCCAGCATTTT
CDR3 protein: CASSYGGSEIQPQHF

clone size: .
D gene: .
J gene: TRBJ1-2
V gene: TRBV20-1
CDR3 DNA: TGCAGTGGTACCGGGACCTATGGCTACACCTTC
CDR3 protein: CSGTGTYGYTF

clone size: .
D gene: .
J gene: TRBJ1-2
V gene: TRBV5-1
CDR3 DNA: TGCGCCAGCAGCTTGGATCAGGCGGATGGCTACACCTTC
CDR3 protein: CASSLDQADGYTF

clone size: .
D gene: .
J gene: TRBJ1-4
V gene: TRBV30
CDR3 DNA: TGTGCCTGGGGGGAGTCAACTAATGAAAAACTGTTTTTT
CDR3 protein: CAWGESTNEKLFF

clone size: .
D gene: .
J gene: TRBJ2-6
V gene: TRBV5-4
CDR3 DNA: TGTGCCAGCAGCTTGGAAGAGGGGTTTGGGGCCAACGTCCTGACTTTC
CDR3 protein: CASSLEEGFGANVLTF

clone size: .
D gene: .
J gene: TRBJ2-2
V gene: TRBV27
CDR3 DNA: TGTGCCAGCACCGTAGACAGGGAGGAGAACACCGGGGAGCTGTTTTTT
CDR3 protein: CASTVDREENTGELFF

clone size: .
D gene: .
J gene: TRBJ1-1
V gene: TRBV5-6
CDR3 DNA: TGTGCCAGCAGTAAGGACGCAGGGGCTTTCTTT
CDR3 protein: CASSKDAGAFF

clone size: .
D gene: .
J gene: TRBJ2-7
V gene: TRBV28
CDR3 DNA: TGTGCCACCCCAGGGAACAACACCTACGAGCAGTACTTC
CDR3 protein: CATPGNNTYEQYF

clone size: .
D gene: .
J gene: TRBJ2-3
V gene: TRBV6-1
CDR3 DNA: TGTGCCAGCAGTGTAGGTGGGGGGATCACAGATACGCAGTATTTT
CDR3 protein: CASSVGGGITDTQYF

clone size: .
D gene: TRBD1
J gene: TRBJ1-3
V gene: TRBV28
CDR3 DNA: TGTGCCAGCAGTTTTTTCCCCGGGACAGGGGCCTCTGGAAACACCATATATTTT
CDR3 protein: CASSFFPGTGASGNTIYF

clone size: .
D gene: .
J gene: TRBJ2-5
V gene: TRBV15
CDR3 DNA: TGTGCCACCAGCAGAGGGAGGGCCCAAGAGACCCAGTACTTC
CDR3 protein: CATSRGRAQETQYF

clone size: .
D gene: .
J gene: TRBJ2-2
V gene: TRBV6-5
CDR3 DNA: TGTGCCACCCTTTTGAGAAAAACCGGGGAGCTGTTTTTT
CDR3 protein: CATLLRKTGELFF

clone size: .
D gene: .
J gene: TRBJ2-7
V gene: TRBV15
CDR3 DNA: TGTGCCACCAGCGCCTTGAGGACCTACGAGCAGTACTTC
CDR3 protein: CATSALRTYEQYF

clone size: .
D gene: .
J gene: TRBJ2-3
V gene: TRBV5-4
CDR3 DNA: TGTGCCAGCAGCCCCTTAGCAGATACGCAGTATTTT
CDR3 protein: CASSPLADTQYF

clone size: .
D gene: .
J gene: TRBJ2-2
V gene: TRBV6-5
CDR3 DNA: TGTGCCAGCAGTTCTTCAGCGTCGAACACCGGGGAGCTGTTTTTT
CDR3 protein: CASSSSASNTGELFF

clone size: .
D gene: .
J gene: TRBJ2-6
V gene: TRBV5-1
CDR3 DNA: TGCGCCAGCCAACGGACAGACCTCTCTGGGGCCAACGTCCTGACTTTC
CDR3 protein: CASQRTDLSGANVLTF

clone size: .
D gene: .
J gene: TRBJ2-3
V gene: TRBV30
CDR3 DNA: TGTGCCTGGAGTCGGTCGGTCACAGATACGCAGTATTTT
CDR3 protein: CAWSRSVTDTQYF

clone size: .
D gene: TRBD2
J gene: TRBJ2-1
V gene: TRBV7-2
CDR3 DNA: TGTGCCAGCAGCTTTAGCGGGAGGTACAATGAGCAGTTCTTC
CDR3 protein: CASSFSGRYNEQFF

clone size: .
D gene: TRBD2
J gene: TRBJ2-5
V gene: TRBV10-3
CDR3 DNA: TGTGCCATCAGTCCGACCTCGGGAGGGGAAGAGACCCAGTACTTC
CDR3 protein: CAISPTSGGEETQYF

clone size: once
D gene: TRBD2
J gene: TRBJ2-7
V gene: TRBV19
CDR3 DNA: TGTGCCAGTAGTACATCACGACTAGCGGGAGTGTACGAGCAGTACTTC
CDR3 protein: CASSTSRLAGVYEQYF

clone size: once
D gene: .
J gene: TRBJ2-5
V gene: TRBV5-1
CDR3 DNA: TGCGCCAGCAGCCCTTCGTACCAAGAGACCCAGTACTTC
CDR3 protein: CASSPSYQETQYF

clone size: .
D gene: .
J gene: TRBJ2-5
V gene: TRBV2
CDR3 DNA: TGTGCCAGCAGTGAAGCGGTAAACCAAGAGACCCAGTACTTC
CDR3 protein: CASSEAVNQETQYF